A selection of T cell receptor beta chains follows, all from one sample in a study of T cell changes during pregnancy in multiple sclerosis. TCRdb keeps only in-frame clones here, not all; method: immunoSEQ multiplex PCR. The sample lists roughly 86,000 clones; around 92% were seen once. The sample consisted of peripheral blood, taken in the first trimester of pregnancy. Receptors were obtained from a female donor with multiple sclerosis, enrolled in a pregnancy study. Both conserved end residues are part of each CDR3. The D gene is left open where the match is weak. Rows give clone size only sometimes, using once, few, many, or a class for an expanded clone.

clone size: -; D gene: -; J gene: TRBJ2-7; V gene: TRBV7-9; CDR3 protein: CASSHLSYEQYF; CDR3 DNA: TGTGCCAGCAGCCATCTTAGTTACGAGCAGTACTTC
clone size: -; D gene: -; J gene: TRBJ1-3; V gene: TRBV29-1; CDR3 protein: CSVERGNTIYF; CDR3 DNA: TGCAGCGTTGAACGGGGAAACACCATATATTTT
clone size: -; D gene: -; J gene: TRBJ2-5; V gene: TRBV11-2; CDR3 protein: CASSLEGQIQETQYF; CDR3 DNA: TGTGCCAGCAGCTTAGAGGGGCAAATACAAGAGACCCAGTACTTC
clone size: few; D gene: -; J gene: TRBJ1-1; V gene: TRBV4-3; CDR3 protein: CASTMKSGDTEAFF; CDR3 DNA: TGCGCCAGCACCATGAAGTCAGGGGACACTGAAGCTTTCTTT
clone size: -; D gene: -; J gene: TRBJ2-3; V gene: TRBV7-2; CDR3 protein: CASRDSYTDTQYF; CDR3 DNA: TGTGCCAGCCGGGACTCGTACACAGATACGCAGTATTTT
clone size: -; D gene: -; J gene: TRBJ2-5; V gene: TRBV19; CDR3 protein: CASSPGGRLLYQETQYF; CDR3 DNA: TGTGCCAGCTCCCCAGGGGGGCGGCTTTTGTACCAAGAGACCCAGTACTTC
clone size: -; D gene: -; J gene: TRBJ1-5; V gene: TRBV5-4; CDR3 protein: CASSPGLDSNQPQHF; CDR3 DNA: TGTGCCAGCAGCCCGGGACTCGATAGCAATCAGCCCCAGCATTTT
clone size: -; D gene: TRBD1; J gene: TRBJ2-2; V gene: TRBV19; CDR3 protein: CASRMTGAGELFF; CDR3 DNA: TGTGCCAGTAGGATGACAGGGGCCGGGGAGCTGTTTTTT
clone size: -; D gene: TRBD1; J gene: TRBJ2-3; V gene: TRBV4-1; CDR3 protein: CASSQVRGTDTQYF; CDR3 DNA: TGCGCCAGCAGCCAGGTCAGGGGGACAGATACGCAGTATTTT
clone size: -; D gene: -; J gene: TRBJ2-7; V gene: TRBV28; CDR3 protein: CASSLDWAGEQYF; CDR3 DNA: TGTGCCAGCAGTTTAGACTGGGCGGGCGAGCAGTACTTC
clone size: -; D gene: -; J gene: TRBJ1-2; V gene: TRBV2; CDR3 protein: CASSARQINYGYTF; CDR3 DNA: TGTGCCAGCAGTGCCCGACAGATCAACTATGGCTACACCTTC
clone size: -; D gene: -; J gene: TRBJ2-1; V gene: TRBV6-4; CDR3 protein: CASSATESTYNEQFF; CDR3 DNA: TGTGCCAGCAGCGCTACGGAGAGTACCTACAATGAGCAGTTCTTC
clone size: -; D gene: -; J gene: TRBJ1-1; V gene: TRBV11-2; CDR3 protein: CASLGQLNTEAFF; CDR3 DNA: TGTGCCAGCCTTGGGCAGTTGAACACTGAAGCTTTCTTT
clone size: -; D gene: -; J gene: TRBJ2-7; V gene: TRBV5-1; CDR3 protein: CASSSLSGAEQYF; CDR3 DNA: TGCGCCAGCAGCTCTCTTTCAGGGGCCGAGCAGTACTTC
clone size: -; D gene: TRBD1; J gene: TRBJ2-1; V gene: TRBV23-1; CDR3 protein: CATRNRDRPNNEQFF; CDR3 DNA: TGCGCCACCCGAAACCGGGACAGGCCAAACAATGAGCAGTTCTTC
clone size: -; D gene: TRBD1; J gene: TRBJ2-7; V gene: TRBV7-9; CDR3 protein: CASSTAGTAIYEQYF; CDR3 DNA: TGTGCCAGCAGCACAGCCGGGACAGCCATCTACGAGCAGTACTTC
clone size: -; D gene: -; J gene: TRBJ2-2; V gene: TRBV13; CDR3 protein: CASSLEQLNTGELFF; CDR3 DNA: TGTGCCAGCAGCTTAGAACAATTGAACACCGGGGAGCTGTTTTTT
clone size: -; D gene: TRBD2; J gene: TRBJ2-5; V gene: TRBV9; CDR3 protein: CASSVAGGGGETQYF; CDR3 DNA: TGTGCCAGCAGCGTAGCGGGGGGGGGCGGGGAGACCCAGTACTTC
clone size: -; D gene: -; J gene: TRBJ2-2; V gene: TRBV18; CDR3 protein: CASSPGTTNTGELFF; CDR3 DNA: TGTGCCAGCTCGCCCGGGACAACGAACACCGGGGAGCTGTTTTTT
clone size: -; D gene: TRBD1; J gene: TRBJ2-7; V gene: TRBV7-2; CDR3 protein: CASSLAGRQGYEQYF; CDR3 DNA: TGTGCCAGCAGCTTAGCGGGGAGACAGGGCTACGAGCAGTACTTC
clone size: -; D gene: TRBD1; J gene: TRBJ2-5; V gene: TRBV19; CDR3 protein: CASSRGTGGRLTQYF; CDR3 DNA: TGTGCCAGTAGTAGAGGGACAGGGGGCCGACTAACCCAGTACTTC
clone size: -; D gene: -; J gene: TRBJ2-3; V gene: TRBV7-8; CDR3 protein: CASSRSGPGLSTDTQYF; CDR3 DNA: TGTGCCAGCAGTAGATCGGGACCGGGACTCAGCACAGATACGCAGTATTTT